Listed below are T cell receptor beta chains from one sample, sequenced in a study of blood T cell repertoires in COVID-19. Assay: immunoSEQ multiplex PCR; the TCRdb copy retains only in-frame clones and omits some. The data contain about 80,000 clones, 85% to 90% of them singletons. The sequencing input was peripheral blood. The receptors shown here come from a woman older than 75 with acute or convalescent COVID-19. CDR3s include the opening cysteine and the closing phenylalanine or tryptophan. The D gene is left open where the match is weak. The size of a clone is reported for some rows only, either as once, few or many, or as a class for expanded clones.

j_call clone_size d_call v_call cdr3_aa cdr3_nt
TRBJ2-7 . TRBD1 TRBV19 CASSIRTGGVGYYEQYF TGTGCCAGTAGTATTCGAACAGGGGGCGTGGGGTACTACGAGCAGTACTTC
TRBJ2-5 once . TRBV11-1 CASTKSTSPQETQYF TGTGCCAGCACCAAATCCACTAGCCCCCAAGAGACCCAGTACTTC
TRBJ2-3 once . TRBV6-5 CAIDEDNTDTQYF TGTGCCATTGACGAGGACAACACAGATACGCAGTATTTT
TRBJ2-3 . . TRBV4-1 CASTLSGGSTDTQYF TGCGCCAGCACCCTGAGCGGAGGGAGCACAGATACGCAGTATTTT
TRBJ1-2 . . TRBV7-2 CASSLTGSYGYTF TGTGCCAGCAGCTTAACAGGGAGCTATGGCTACACCTTC
TRBJ2-1 . . TRBV24-1 CATSAGQGSTFEQFF TGTGCCACCAGTGCCGGGCAGGGCTCGACCTTTGAGCAGTTCTTC
TRBJ2-5 . TRBD2 TRBV7-8 CASGTSGSASETQYF TGTGCCAGCGGGACTAGCGGGAGTGCGTCAGAGACCCAGTACTTC
TRBJ2-3 . TRBD2 TRBV2 CASKLAGGTDTQYF TGTGCCAGCAAGCTAGCGGGAGGCACAGATACGCAGTATTTT
TRBJ2-5 . TRBD2 TRBV10-3 CAISDPSGGGVSETQYF TGTGCCATCAGTGATCCTAGCGGGGGGGGAGTTAGTGAGACCCAGTACTTC
TRBJ2-1 . . TRBV2 CASSTGFSEQFF TGTGCCAGCAGTACAGGTTTTAGTGAGCAGTTCTTC
TRBJ2-1 once TRBD2 TRBV5-6 CATSETSGSFGEQFF TGTGCCACCTCAGAGACTAGCGGGAGTTTCGGTGAGCAGTTCTTC
TRBJ2-3 . TRBD2 TRBV2 CASSLLPGLAGPTDTQYF TGTGCCAGCAGTCTCCTACCGGGACTAGCGGGACCAACAGATACGCAGTATTTT
TRBJ1-1 . . TRBV27 CASSVGIPNTEAFF TGTGCCAGCAGTGTCGGGATACCGAACACTGAAGCTTTCTTT
TRBJ2-7 . TRBD1 TRBV5-1 CASSLGQGVYEQYF TGCGCCAGCAGCCTAGGACAGGGGGTATACGAGCAGTACTTC
TRBJ2-3 . . TRBV21-1 CATSPWLGGTDTQYF TGTGCCACCAGCCCGTGGCTCGGGGGAACAGATACGCAGTATTTT
TRBJ1-5 . . TRBV3-1/TRBV3-2 CASSPHQGGQPQHF TGTGCCAGCAGCCCCCATCAGGGTGGTCAGCCCCAGCATTTT
TRBJ1-3 . . TRBV7-2 CASSLHSAGNTIYF TGTGCCAGCAGCCTCCATTCAGCTGGAAACACCATATATTTT
TRBJ1-2 . . TRBV2 CASSQGGEGYTF TGTGCCAGCAGCCAGGGAGGCGAAGGCTACACCTTC
TRBJ2-5 . TRBD1 TRBV25-1 CASSDRQGQETQYF TGTGCCAGCAGTGACCGACAGGGACAAGAGACCCAGTACTTC
TRBJ2-7 . . TRBV6-5 CASTPGGSSYEQYF TGTGCCAGCACCCCTGGGGGGAGTTCCTACGAGCAGTACTTC
TRBJ2-1 . . TRBV3-1/TRBV3-2 CASSQDWASYNEQFF TGTGCCAGCAGCCAAGACTGGGCCTCCTACAATGAGCAGTTCTTC
TRBJ2-5 . TRBD1 TRBV15 CATSSRDRGGETQYF TGTGCCACCAGCAGCCGGGACAGGGGAGGAGAGACCCAGTACTTC